The 3 T cell receptor beta chains in this list originate from one sample, sequenced in a study of read filtering for tumor transcriptome and immune sequencing (dated by TCRdb to 2018 to 2020). TCRdb names Illumina HiSeq 4000 as the instrument used. TCR libraries were built from 300 to 450 ng RNA with the Immunoverse kit, using molecular barcoded adaptors covering alpha/delta and beta/gamma chains. TCRdb reanalyzed the raw reads on its own, using fastp at Q25 for trimming and MiXCR for clone calling, and kept in-frame beta chains. A single entry per CDR3 protein holds the most common genes and DNA from its merged rows. The sample table lists over 20,000 distinct CDR3 sequences, roughly 15% of them with a count of one. In total, the top ten clones hold around three fifths of the sample. Sequencing input: a population of CD138-negative cells sorted from bone marrow. Reading the label with the study, this specimen's cell subset or site is: bone marrow mononuclear cells depleted of CD138+ plasma/myeloma cells by negative magnetic selection. These receptors originate from a donor aged 40 or older with multiple myeloma.

About this clonotype itself: This may arise from a read error, as a much more abundant clone is one base away. This chain connects TRBV5-5 to TRBJ2-2; D gene unclear. The CDR3 covers 15 residues. Per germline, CDR1 SGHKS and CDR2 YYEKEE (reference sequence). CDR3 sequence reads: CVSSLQRFSTGELFF. CDR3 bases: TGTGTCAGCAGCTTGCAAAGATTCAGCACCGGGGAGCTGTTTTTT. Variable domain in full (rest from reference TRBV5-5 and TRBJ2-2): DAGVTQSPTHLIKTRGQQVTLRCSPISGHKSVSWYQQVLGQGPQFIFQYYEKEERGRGNFPDRFSARQFPNYSSELNVNALLLGDSALYLCVSSLQRFSTGELFFGEGSRLTVL.

Many counts were recorded for this clonotype. The chain links TRBV28 to TRBJ2-1, with 7 nucleotides matching TRBD2. Per the germline V gene, CDR1 is MDHEN and CDR2 is SYDVKM. This CDR3 comprises 18 residues. The junction had 11 bases not matched to a gene; V was cut back by 2 bases and J by 1 base. CDR3 loop: CASSLRLAMGGSYNEQFF. The DNA for the CDR3 is TGTGCCAGCAGTTTAAGACTAGCTATGGGGGGTTCCTACAATGAGCAGTTCTTC.

This clonotype has only a few counts. The gene calls are TRBV6-1 and TRBJ2-4, with TRBD2 as a possible D gene (6 bases). Germline CDR1 is MNHNS and CDR2 is SASEGT. This CDR3 has 16 amino acids. The germline V and J ends were trimmed by 3 bases and 3 bases, with 15 bases remaining between them. This chain's CDR3 is CASSEKRTAGKNIQYF. CDR3 bases: TGTGCCAGCAGTGAGAAGAGAACAGCGGGCAAAAACATTCAGTACTTC.